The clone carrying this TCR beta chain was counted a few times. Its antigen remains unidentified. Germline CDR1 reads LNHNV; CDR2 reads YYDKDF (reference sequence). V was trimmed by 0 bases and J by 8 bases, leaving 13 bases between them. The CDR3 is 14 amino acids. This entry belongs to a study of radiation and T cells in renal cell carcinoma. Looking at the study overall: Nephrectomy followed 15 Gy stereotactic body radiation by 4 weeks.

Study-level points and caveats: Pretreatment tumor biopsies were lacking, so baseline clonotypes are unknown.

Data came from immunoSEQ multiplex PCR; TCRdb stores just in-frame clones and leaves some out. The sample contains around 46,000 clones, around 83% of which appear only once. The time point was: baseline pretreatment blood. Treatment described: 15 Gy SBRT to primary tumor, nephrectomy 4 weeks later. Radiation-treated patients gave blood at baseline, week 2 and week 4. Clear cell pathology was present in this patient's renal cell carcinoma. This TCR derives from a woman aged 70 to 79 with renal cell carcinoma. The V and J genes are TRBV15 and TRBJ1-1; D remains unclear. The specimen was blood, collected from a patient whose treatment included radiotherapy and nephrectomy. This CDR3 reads CATSRDNPWTEAFF. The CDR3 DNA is TGTGCCACCAGCAGAGATAATCCGTGGACGGAAGCTTTCTTT.